This entry concerns a single TCR beta chain. This record belongs to a study of shared T cell receptors in the human thymus. Clones were sequenced by immunoSEQ multiplex PCR, and TCRdb holds only the in-frame ones, with some missing. The sample lists under 850,000 clones; around 89% were seen once. Germline V gene data show CDR1 as MNHEY and CDR2 as SMNVEV (reference sequence). Between the trimmed V and J ends, which lost 1 base and 5 bases, there was a span of 2 bases. The CDR3 is made up of 12 amino acids. These data were also reused for a study on human thymus T cells. That work adds: Corrective surgery for congenital heart defects was being performed on the healthy Finnish infants who were the donors. Thymus was obtained from resections taken during corrective heart surgery. Thymic and blood repertoires appeared to carry a bias in their V and J gene usage.

The chain couples TRBV27 to TRBJ2-2; D remains ambiguous. The sample taken for sequencing was thymocytes. The receptor comes from a boy under two years old with a congenital heart defect. The CDR3 is CASSLLTGELFF. CDR3 nucleotides: TGTGCCAGCAGTTTATTAACCGGGGAGCTGTTTTTT.